The rows below give T cell receptor beta chains drawn from one sample of a study of blood T cells in healthy people across ages. TCRdb itself ran the 5' RACE reads through MiXCR, one entry per CDR3 protein. The data hold 650,000 to 800,000 distinct CDR3 sequences, with approximately 44% observed a single time. The specimen was blood. The receptors come from a man aged 55 to 70 in good health. CDR3s include the opening cysteine and the closing phenylalanine or tryptophan. D genes are given only for firm matches. Clone size is shown for a subset of rows, as once, few, many or a class of expanded clone.

d_call j_call clone_size v_call cdr3_nt cdr3_aa
TRBD2 TRBJ2-3 - TRBV3-1 TGTGCCAGCAGCCAAGATGCCCGGGGGGGATTGGATACGCAGTATTTT CASSQDARGGLDTQYF
TRBD2 TRBJ2-2 - TRBV11-3 TGTGCCAGCAGCAGGACTAGCGGGTTGAAAACCGGGGAGCTGTTTTTT CASSRTSGLKTGELFF
- TRBJ2-3 few TRBV6-2/TRBV6-3 TGTGCCAGCAGTTACGGGGGGCCAGATACGCAGTATTTT CASSYGGPDTQYF
TRBD2 TRBJ2-5 - TRBV27 TGTGCCAGCAGTTCGCTGACTAGCGGGGGGGCCTGGGCCCAGTACTTC CASSSLTSGGAWAQYF
- TRBJ2-7 - TRBV20-1 TGCAGTGCTAGGGACTACAGGGGCGAGCAGTACTTC CSARDYRGEQYF
- TRBJ2-1 - TRBV7-8 TGTGCCAGCAGCCATCGGGGAGGGGGGGCTTACAATGAGCAGTTCTTC CASSHRGGGAYNEQFF
- TRBJ2-1 - TRBV6-1 TGTGCCAGCAGTGAATTAGCAGATTCCTACAATGAGCAGTTCTTC CASSELADSYNEQFF
TRBD2 TRBJ2-1 - TRBV11-2 TGTGCCAGCAGCGCACGGCGGGGGTTTACAAATGAGCAGTTCTTC CASSARRGFTNEQFF
- TRBJ2-1 many TRBV20-1 TGCAGTGCTAGAGATAGTGGCGGGGAGAGGGGGGCTAGTGAGCAGTTCTTC CSARDSGGERGASEQFF
- TRBJ2-7 few TRBV3-1 TGTGCCAGCAGCCAAGAAATGGGCAGGTCCTACGAGCAGTACTTC CASSQEMGRSYEQYF
TRBD2 TRBJ2-3 - TRBV5-1 TGCGCCACAGCCCTGCGGGGGGGACGCTCTAGCACAGATACGCAGTATTTT CATALRGGRSSTDTQYF
- TRBJ2-3 - TRBV27 TGTGCCAGCAGTACATTTGGGGTGTCCACAGATACGCAGTATTTT CASSTFGVSTDTQYF
TRBD1 TRBJ2-7 few TRBV4-3 TGCGCCAGCAGCCAGTCACAGGGGGGCGACTACAATGAGCAGTACTTC CASSQSQGGDYNEQYF
TRBD1 TRBJ1-1 few TRBV20-1 TGCAGTGCTAGAGATTACCCGACAGGGCCTGAAGCTTTCTTT CSARDYPTGPEAFF
TRBD2 TRBJ2-5 few TRBV7-2 TGTGCCAGCAGCGAATCACTAGCGGGGGGGCAAGAGACCCAGTACTTC CASSESLAGGQETQYF
- TRBJ1-6 - TRBV20-1 TGCAGTGCTAGGCCCCGGACAGCGATCCTTCCCTCCTATAATTCACCCCTCCACTTT CSARPRTAILPSYNSPLHF
- TRBJ1-5 - TRBV6-1 TGTGCCAGCAGTGCCAAACAGGGAGACAATCAGCCCCAGCATTTT CASSAKQGDNQPQHF
- TRBJ2-5 few TRBV20-1 TGCAGTGCTAGAGATACCAACCAAGAGACCCAGTACTTC CSARDTNQETQYF
- TRBJ2-7 - TRBV29-1 TGCAGCGTGCGGAGGGGGGCCTACGAGCAGTACTTC CSVRRGAYEQYF
TRBD1 TRBJ1-2 - TRBV5-1 TGCGCCAGCAGCCAGGACAGGGCTCTCGATGGCTACACCTTC CASSQDRALDGYTF
- TRBJ2-5 - TRBV6-2/TRBV6-3 TGTGCCAACCCGACAGAGCAAGAGACCCAGTACTTC CANPTEQETQYF
- TRBJ2-2 - TRBV20-1 TGCAGTGCTAGTTCCCAAGCCAACACCGGGGAGCTGTTTTTT CSASSQANTGELFF
TRBD2 TRBJ2-7 few TRBV7-2 TGTGCCAGCAGCTTAGCCCTGACTAGCGGGGGTTACGAGCAGTACTTC CASSLALTSGGYEQYF
- TRBJ2-7 - TRBV24-1 TGTGCCACCAGTGATTTGGGGCACGCCGAGCAGTACTTC CATSDLGHAEQYF
TRBD2 TRBJ2-7 - TRBV9 TGTGCCAGCAGCCCCGGTGGGGGGGGAACTTACGAGCAGTACTTC CASSPGGGGTYEQYF
TRBD1 TRBJ2-7 many TRBV4-1 TGCGCCAGCAGCCTAGGGCCGGGACAGGGGTACGAGCAGTACTTC CASSLGPGQGYEQYF
TRBD2 TRBJ2-7 - TRBV30 TGTGCCTGGACGCGGGGGGCGCACTACGAGCAGTACTTC CAWTRGAHYEQYF
TRBD2 TRBJ2-1 - TRBV6-2/TRBV6-3 TGTGCCAGCAGTTACTCGAAATACGGCGGGGGGACTCGATGGGATGAGCAGTTCTTC CASSYSKYGGGTRWDEQFF
- TRBJ1-6 - TRBV12-3/TRBV12-4 TGTGCCAGCAGTTTTCAAGAATTCACCAATTCACCCCTCCACTTT CASSFQEFTNSPLHF
TRBD1 TRBJ1-6 few TRBV5-1 TGCGCCAGCAGCTTACAATTGACAGGGTCCGATTCACCCCTCCACTTT CASSLQLTGSDSPLHF
TRBD1 TRBJ1-1 few TRBV27 TGTGCCAGCAGTTCCCCAGGGGGCGGACGGACTGAAGCTTTCTTT CASSSPGGGRTEAFF
- TRBJ1-5 few TRBV6-6 TGTGCCAGCGAGACCGGGGGTAATCAGCCCCAGCATTTT CASETGGNQPQHF
- TRBJ1-4 - TRBV7-9 TGTGCCAGCAGCGCAGTGGCAGGGAGTAATGAAAAACTGTTTTTT CASSAVAGSNEKLFF
- TRBJ2-7 few TRBV3-1 TGTGCCAGCAGCCAAGAGCGTGGGGGCGGAGCGGGTATCTACGAGCAGTACTTC CASSQERGGGAGIYEQYF
- TRBJ2-6 few TRBV29-1 TGCAGCGTATACTCTGGGGCCAACGTCCTGACTTTC CSVYSGANVLTF
- TRBJ2-7 - TRBV20-1 TGCAGTGCTAAAGGCCCTAGGTTTGGGGAGCAGTACTTC CSAKGPRFGEQYF
- TRBJ2-5 - TRBV12-3/TRBV12-4 TGTGCCAGCACAGGGGCCCAAGAGACCCAGTACTTC CASTGAQETQYF
- TRBJ2-1 - TRBV9 TGTACCAGCAGCGTAGGTGGGGCCCTGGAGTACAATGAGCAGTTCTTC CTSSVGGALEYNEQFF
- TRBJ2-4 few TRBV7-9 TGTGCCAGCAGCTTAGGGGCAGGACGGATTCAGTACTTC CASSLGAGRIQYF
TRBD1 TRBJ2-7 - TRBV18 TGTGCCAGCTCAACGGGACAGGCCACCTACGAGCAGTACTTC CASSTGQATYEQYF
- TRBJ2-1 - TRBV18 TGTGCCAGCTCACTCCAAAGGGGCAATGAGCAGTTCTTC CASSLQRGNEQFF
- TRBJ2-2 - TRBV10-2 TGCGCCAGTCAACGGGTAAAAAACACCGGGGAGCTGTTTTTT CASQRVKNTGELFF
- TRBJ2-2 - TRBV7-9 TGTGCCAGCAGCTTATGGGACGGGGAGCTGTTTTTT CASSLWDGELFF
TRBD1 TRBJ1-2 - TRBV7-8 TGTGCCAGCAGCTTAGTCCAGGGGGCGAGCTATGGCTACACCTTC CASSLVQGASYGYTF
- TRBJ2-1 many TRBV15 TGTGCCACCAGCAAGGGACAAATGAGCTCCTACAATGAGCAGTTCTTC CATSKGQMSSYNEQFF
- TRBJ2-1 - TRBV20-1 TGCAGTGCTAAGAGCGGGCCCTACAATGAGCAGTTCTTC CSAKSGPYNEQFF
TRBD1 TRBJ1-1 - TRBV28 TGTGCCAGCAGTCCCCCCGATTTAGGACAGGCCCTAATGAACACTGAAGCTTTCTTT CASSPPDLGQALMNTEAFF
TRBD1 TRBJ2-7 - TRBV18 TGTGCCAGCTCACCACGATGGGACAGGGGGCAAAACGAGCAGTACTTC CASSPRWDRGQNEQYF
- TRBJ1-4 - TRBV7-9 TGTGCCAGCAGCCTGGACGGACCTAATGAAAAACTGTTTTTT CASSLDGPNEKLFF
- TRBJ2-3 - TRBV20-1 TGCAGTGCTAGAGGCCTCTTAAATGACGGGGGCCCATATAGCACAGATACGCAGTATTTT CSARGLLNDGGPYSTDTQYF
- TRBJ1-2 few TRBV7-8 TGTGCCAGCAGCTTAGAGATGGGGCTGGGCTACACCTTC CASSLEMGLGYTF
- TRBJ2-5 - TRBV5-1 TGCGCCAGCAGCTTATTGGGGGCTCCCAATGAGCAGTACTTC CASSLLGAPNEQYF
- TRBJ2-5 few TRBV7-9 TGTGCCAGCAGCTTAGGTCCTTGGCAAGAGACCCAGTACTTC CASSLGPWQETQYF
- TRBJ1-5 - TRBV12-3/TRBV12-4 TGTGCCAGCAGTCCACGGACCTTATATAGGGAAAATCAGCCCCAGCATTTT CASSPRTLYRENQPQHF
- TRBJ2-1 few TRBV3-1 TGTGCCAGCAGCCCCGGTAGGAGTTACTACAATGAGCAGTTCTTC CASSPGRSYYNEQFF